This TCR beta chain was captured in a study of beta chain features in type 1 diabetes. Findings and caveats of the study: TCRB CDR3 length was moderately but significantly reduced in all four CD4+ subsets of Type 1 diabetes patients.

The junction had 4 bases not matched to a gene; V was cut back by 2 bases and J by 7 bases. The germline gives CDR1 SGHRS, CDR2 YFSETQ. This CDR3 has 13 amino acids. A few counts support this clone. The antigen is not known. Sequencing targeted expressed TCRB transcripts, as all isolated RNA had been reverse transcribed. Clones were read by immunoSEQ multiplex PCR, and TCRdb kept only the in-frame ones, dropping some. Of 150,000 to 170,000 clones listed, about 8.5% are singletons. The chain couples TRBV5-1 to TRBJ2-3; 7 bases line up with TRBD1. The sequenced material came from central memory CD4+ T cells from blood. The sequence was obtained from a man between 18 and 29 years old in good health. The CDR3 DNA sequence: TGCGCCAGCAGCTTAATAGGGGGCTATACGCAGTATTTT. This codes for CASSLIGGYTQYF.